This T cell receptor beta chain was observed in a study of blood T cell repertoires in COVID-19. Overall study context: Both acute and convalescent COVID-19 samples were obtained from the United States, Italy and Spain. Sample material is recorded as cDNA or gDNA derived from T cells, B-cell-depleted T cells, or PBMCs.

The length of the CDR3 is 16 residues. Authors' analysis steps: Using reference gene primer amplification, nucleated cell counts were estimated. Using immunoSEQ multiplex PCR, the repertoire was profiled, and TCRdb retains in-frame clones only, with some absent. The V and J calls and clone size were taken over from that table, and D and trimming were inferred from the DNA. Of about 150,000 clones in the sample, roughly 80% are singletons; the top ten hold 25% to 30%. The sequenced sample was peripheral blood. The chain combines TRBV21-1 with TRBJ1-6; the D segment call TRBD1 is taken from the table without a DNA check. TRBV21-1 constitutes a pseudogene. This sequence originates from a woman aged 55-75 years with acute or convalescent COVID-19. The CDR3 DNA is TGTGCCAGCAGCAAATTTGGGACAGGCCCTAATTCACCCCTCCACTTT. Amino acid sequence: CASSKFGTGPNSPLHF.